This TCR beta chain emerged from a study of T cells after yellow fever vaccination. A single record per CDR3 protein comes from TCRdb applying MiXCR to the 5' RACE reads. The table has some 150,000 distinct CDR3 sequences, approximately 10% seen once. The J segment lost 1 base and the V segment lost 0 bases, leaving 5 bases of the junction unmatched. Germline lookup yields CDR1 LNHNV and CDR2 YYDKDF (reference sequence). This CDR3 spans 16 amino acids. The sample was CD8+ T cells sorted from PBMCs, taken 15 days after the yellow fever booster vaccination. This receptor was identified in a man aged 18-30 years who received the YFV17D yellow fever vaccine. The V and J genes are TRBV15 and TRBJ2-5; the match to TRBD2 covers 7 bases. DNA of the CDR3: TGTGCCACCAGCAGAGACCCCCTAGCGGTCCAAGAGACCCAGTACTTC. This gives the protein CATSRDPLAVQETQYF.